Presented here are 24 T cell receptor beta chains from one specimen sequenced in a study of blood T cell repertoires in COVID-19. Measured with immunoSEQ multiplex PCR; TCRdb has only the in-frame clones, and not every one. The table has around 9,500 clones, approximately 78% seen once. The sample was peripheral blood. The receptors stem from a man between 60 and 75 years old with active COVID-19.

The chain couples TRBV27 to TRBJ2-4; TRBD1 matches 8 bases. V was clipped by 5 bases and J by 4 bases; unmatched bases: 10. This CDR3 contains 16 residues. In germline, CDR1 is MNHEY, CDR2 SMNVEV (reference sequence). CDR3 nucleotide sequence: TGTGCCAGCAGTCTACGGACAGGGAGAGGGAAAAACATTCAGTACTTC. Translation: CASSLRTGRGKNIQYF.

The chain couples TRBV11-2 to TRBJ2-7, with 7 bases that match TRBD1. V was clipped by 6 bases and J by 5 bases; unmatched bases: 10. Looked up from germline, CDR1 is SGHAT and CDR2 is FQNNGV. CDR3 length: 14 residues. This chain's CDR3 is CASREDTGANEQYF. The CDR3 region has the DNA TGTGCCAGCAGGGAAGATACAGGGGCCAACGAGCAGTACTTC.

The CDR3, as DNA: TGTGCCAGCAGTTCCCGTTTCCCCGACAGCGGGGGGAGCACAGATACGCAGTATTTT. Amino acids: CASSSRFPDSGGSTDTQYF. The J gene is TRBJ2-3, the V gene TRBV27; the match to TRBD2 covers 9 bases. Trimming at V came to 4 bases and at J to 0 bases, leaving 14 bases not matched to a gene. The CDR3 extends over 19 amino acids. Germline V gene sequence: CDR1 MNHEY, CDR2 SMNVEV (reference sequence).

CDR3: CASSDRILDTIYF. CDR3 bases: TGTGCCAGCAGTGACAGGATTTTAGACACCATATATTTT. The chain recombines TRBV2 with TRBJ1-3; no clear D gene. The CDR3 loop spans 13 amino acids. In germline, CDR1 is SNHLY, CDR2 FYNNEI. V lost 3 bases and J lost 8, with 11 bases in between.

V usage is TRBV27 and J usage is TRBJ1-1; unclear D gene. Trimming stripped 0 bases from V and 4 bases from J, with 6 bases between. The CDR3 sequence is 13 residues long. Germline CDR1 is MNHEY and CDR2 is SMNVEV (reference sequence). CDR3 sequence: CASSLSGGTEAFF. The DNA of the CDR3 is TGTGCCAGCAGTTTATCAGGCGGCACTGAAGCTTTCTTT.

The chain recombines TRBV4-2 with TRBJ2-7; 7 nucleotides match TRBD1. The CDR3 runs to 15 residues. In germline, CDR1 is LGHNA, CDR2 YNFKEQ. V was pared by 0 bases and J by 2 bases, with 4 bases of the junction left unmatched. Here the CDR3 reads CASSQETGMAYEQYF. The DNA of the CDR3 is TGTGCCAGCAGCCAAGAGACAGGGATGGCCTACGAGCAGTACTTC.

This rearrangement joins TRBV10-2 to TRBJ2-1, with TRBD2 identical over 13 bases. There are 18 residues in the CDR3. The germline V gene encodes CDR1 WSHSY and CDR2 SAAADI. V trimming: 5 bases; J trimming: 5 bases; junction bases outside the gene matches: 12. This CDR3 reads CASSRTSGSATFNNEQFF. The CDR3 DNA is TGCGCCAGCAGTCGGACTAGCGGGAGTGCTACCTTCAACAATGAGCAGTTCTTC.

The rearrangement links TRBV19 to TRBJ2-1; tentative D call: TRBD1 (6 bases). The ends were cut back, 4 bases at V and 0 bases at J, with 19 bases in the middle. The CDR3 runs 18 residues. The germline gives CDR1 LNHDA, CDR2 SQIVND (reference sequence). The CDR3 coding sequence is TGTGCCAGTAGTACAACCGCCACTACCAGGGGCTCCTACAATGAGCAGTTCTTC. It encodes CASSTTATTRGSYNEQFF.

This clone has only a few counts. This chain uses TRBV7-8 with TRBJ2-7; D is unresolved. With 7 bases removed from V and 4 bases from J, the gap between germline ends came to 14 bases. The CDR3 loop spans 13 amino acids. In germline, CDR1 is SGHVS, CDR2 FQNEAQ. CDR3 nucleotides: TGTGCCAGCACCCCCTTTCTTTCTTACGAGCAGTACTTC. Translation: CASTPFLSYEQYF.

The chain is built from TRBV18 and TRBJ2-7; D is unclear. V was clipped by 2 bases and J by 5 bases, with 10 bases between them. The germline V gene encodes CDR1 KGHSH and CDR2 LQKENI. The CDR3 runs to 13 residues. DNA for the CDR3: TGTGCCAGCTCACCAGACTCTTCCGACGAGCAGTACTTC. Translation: CASSPDSSDEQYF.

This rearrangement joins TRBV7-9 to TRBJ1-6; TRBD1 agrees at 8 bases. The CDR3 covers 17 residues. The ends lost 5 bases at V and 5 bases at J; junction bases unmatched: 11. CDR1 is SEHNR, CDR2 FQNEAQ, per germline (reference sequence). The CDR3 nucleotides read TGTGCCAGCAGCCTCCCACGGACAGGGCTGGATAATTCACCCCTCCACTTT. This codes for CASSLPRTGLDNSPLHF. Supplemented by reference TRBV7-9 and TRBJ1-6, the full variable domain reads DTGVSQNPRHKITKRGQNVTFRCDPISEHNRLYWYRQTLGQGPEFLTYFQNEAQLEKSRLLSDRFSAERPKGSFSTLEIQRTEQGDSAMYLCASSLPRTGLDNSPLHFGNGTRLTVT.

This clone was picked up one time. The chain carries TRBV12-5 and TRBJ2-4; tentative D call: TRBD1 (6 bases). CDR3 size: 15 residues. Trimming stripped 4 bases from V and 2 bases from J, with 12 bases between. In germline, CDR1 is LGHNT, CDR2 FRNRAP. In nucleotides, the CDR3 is TGTGCTAGTGGTTGGTTGGACAGAACCAAAAACATTCAGTACTTC. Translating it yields CASGWLDRTKNIQYF.

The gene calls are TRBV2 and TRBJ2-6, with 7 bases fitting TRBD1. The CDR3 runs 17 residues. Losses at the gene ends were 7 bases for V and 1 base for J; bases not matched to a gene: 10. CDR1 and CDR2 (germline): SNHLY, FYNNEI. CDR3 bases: TGTGCCAGCACCACGGGACAGCAACAATCTGGGGCCAACGTCCTGACTTTC. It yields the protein CASTTGQQQSGANVLTF.

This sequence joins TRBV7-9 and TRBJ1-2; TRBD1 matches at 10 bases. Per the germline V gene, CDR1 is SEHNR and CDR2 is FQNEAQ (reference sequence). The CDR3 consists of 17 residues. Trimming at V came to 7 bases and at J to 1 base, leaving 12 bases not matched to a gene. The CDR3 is CASTTGVGTGVNYGYTF. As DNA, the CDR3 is TGTGCCAGCACCACCGGCGTTGGGACAGGGGTTAACTATGGCTACACCTTC.

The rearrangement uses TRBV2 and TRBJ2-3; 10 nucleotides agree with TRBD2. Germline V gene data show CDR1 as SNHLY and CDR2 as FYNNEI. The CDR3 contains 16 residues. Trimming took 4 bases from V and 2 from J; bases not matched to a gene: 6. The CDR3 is CASSGGTSVYTDTQYF. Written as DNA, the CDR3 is TGTGCCAGCAGTGGAGGGACTAGCGTCTACACAGATACGCAGTATTTT.

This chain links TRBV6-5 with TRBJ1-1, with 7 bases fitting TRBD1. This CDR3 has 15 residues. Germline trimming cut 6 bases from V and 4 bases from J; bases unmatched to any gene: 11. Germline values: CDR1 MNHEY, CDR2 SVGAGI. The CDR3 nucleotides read TGTGCCAGCAGATCCGGGACAGAGACTTTCACTGAAGCTTTCTTT. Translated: CASRSGTETFTEAFF.

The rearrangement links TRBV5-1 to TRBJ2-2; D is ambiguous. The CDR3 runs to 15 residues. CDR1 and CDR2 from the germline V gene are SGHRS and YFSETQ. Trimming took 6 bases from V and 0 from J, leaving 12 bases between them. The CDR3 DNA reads TGCGCCAGCAAAGTCAGGTTCGCGAACACCGGGGAGCTGTTTTTT. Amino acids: CASKVRFANTGELFF. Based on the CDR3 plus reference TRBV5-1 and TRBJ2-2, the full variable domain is KAGVTQTPRYLIKTRGQQVTLSCSPISGHRSVSWYQQTPGQGLQFLFEYFSETQRNKGNFPGRFSGRQFSNSRSEMNVSTLELGDSALYLCASKVRFANTGELFFGEGSRLTVL.

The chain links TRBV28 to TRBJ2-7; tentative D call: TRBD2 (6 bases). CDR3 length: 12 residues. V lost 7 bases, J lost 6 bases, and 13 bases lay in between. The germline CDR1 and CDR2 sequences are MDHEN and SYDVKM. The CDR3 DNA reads TGTGCCAGCATAACTAGCTTCGGCGAGCAGTACTTC. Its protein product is CASITSFGEQYF.

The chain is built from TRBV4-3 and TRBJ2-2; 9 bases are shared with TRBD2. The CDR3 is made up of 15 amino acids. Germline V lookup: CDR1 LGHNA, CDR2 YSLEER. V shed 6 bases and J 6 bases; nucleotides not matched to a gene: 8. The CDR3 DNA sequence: TGCGCCAGCAGAGGCGGGAGGGCTTCCTCCGGGGAGCTGTTTTTT. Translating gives CASRGGRASSGELFF.

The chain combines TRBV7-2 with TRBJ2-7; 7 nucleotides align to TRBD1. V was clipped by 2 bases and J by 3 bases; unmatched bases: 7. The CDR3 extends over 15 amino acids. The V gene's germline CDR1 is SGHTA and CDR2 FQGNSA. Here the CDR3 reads CASSLTGQANYEQYF. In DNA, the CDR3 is TGTGCCAGCAGCTTAACTGGACAGGCCAACTACGAGCAGTACTTC. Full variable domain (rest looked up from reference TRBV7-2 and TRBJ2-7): GAGVSQSPSNKVTEKGKDVELRCDPISGHTALYWYRQSLGQGLEFLIYFQGNSAPDKSGLPSDRFSAERTGGSVSTLTIQRTQQEDSAVYLCASSLTGQANYEQYFGPGTRLTVT.

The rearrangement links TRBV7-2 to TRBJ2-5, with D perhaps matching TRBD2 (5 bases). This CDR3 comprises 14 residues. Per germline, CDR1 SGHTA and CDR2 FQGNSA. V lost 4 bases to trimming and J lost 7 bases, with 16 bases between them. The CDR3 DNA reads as TGTGCCAGCAGCTCGCCGGCCTCAGGAGGGACCCAGTACTTC. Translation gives CASSSPASGGTQYF.

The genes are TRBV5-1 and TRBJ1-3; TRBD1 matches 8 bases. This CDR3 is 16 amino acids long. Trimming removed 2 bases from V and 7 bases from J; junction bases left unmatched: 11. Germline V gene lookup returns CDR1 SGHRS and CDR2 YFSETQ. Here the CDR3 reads CASSFRQGPVGNTIYF. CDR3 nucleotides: TGCGCCAGCAGCTTCAGACAGGGGCCCGTGGGGAACACCATATATTTT.

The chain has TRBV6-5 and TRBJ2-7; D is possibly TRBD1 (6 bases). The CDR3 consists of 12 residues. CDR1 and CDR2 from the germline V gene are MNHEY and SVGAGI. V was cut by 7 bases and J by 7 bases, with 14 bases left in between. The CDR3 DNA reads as TGTGCCAGCAACCGGGACAAACGAGAGCAGTACTTC. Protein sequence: CASNRDKREQYF.

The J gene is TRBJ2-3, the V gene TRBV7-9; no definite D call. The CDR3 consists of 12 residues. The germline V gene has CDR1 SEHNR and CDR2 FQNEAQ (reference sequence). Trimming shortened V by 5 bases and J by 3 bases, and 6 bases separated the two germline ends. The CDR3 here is CASSPETDTQYF. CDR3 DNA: TGTGCCAGCAGCCCGGAGACAGATACGCAGTATTTT.